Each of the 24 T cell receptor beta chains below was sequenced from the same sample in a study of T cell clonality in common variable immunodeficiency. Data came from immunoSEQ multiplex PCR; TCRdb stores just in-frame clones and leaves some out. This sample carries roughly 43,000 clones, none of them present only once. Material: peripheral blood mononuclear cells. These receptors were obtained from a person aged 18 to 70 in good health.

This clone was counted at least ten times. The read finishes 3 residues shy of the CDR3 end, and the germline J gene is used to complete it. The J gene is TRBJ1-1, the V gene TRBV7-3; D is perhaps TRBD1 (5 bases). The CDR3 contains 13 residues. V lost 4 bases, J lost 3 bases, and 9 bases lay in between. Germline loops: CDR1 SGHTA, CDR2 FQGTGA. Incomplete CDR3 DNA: TGTGCCAGCAGCTCAGGGAAGGACACTGAA. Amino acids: CASSSGKDTE. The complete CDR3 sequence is CASSSGKDTEAFF.

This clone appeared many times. The CDR3 bases that were read are TGTGCCAGCAGCTTAGGGCCCTATGGGGGCCAGCCC. Protein: CASSLGPYGGQP. Given in full, the CDR3 is CASSLGPYGGQPQHF. This sequence joins TRBV7-2 and TRBJ1-5; tentatively, D is TRBD1 (6 bases). The read gets to within 3 residues of the CDR3 end, and the germline J gene fills in the rest. The germline V and J ends were trimmed by 1 base and 7 bases, with 14 bases remaining between them. Germline V CDR1 and CDR2: SGHTA, FQGNSA. The CDR3 covers 15 residues. Filled out from reference TRBV7-2 and TRBJ1-5, the complete variable domain reads GAGVSQSPSNKVTEKGKDVELRCDPISGHTALYWYRQSLGQGLEFLIYFQGNSAPDKSGLPSDRFSAERTGGSVSTLTIQRTQQEDSAVYLCASSLGPYGGQPQHFGDGTRLSIL.

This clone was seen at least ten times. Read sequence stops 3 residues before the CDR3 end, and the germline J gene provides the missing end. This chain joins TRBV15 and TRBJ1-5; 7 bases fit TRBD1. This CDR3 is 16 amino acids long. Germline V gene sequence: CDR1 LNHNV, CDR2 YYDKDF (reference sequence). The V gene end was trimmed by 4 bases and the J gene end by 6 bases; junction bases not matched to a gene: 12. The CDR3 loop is CATSKGTEPVSQPQHF. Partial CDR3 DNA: TGTGCCACCAGCAAAGGGACAGAACCAGTTTCTCAGCCC.

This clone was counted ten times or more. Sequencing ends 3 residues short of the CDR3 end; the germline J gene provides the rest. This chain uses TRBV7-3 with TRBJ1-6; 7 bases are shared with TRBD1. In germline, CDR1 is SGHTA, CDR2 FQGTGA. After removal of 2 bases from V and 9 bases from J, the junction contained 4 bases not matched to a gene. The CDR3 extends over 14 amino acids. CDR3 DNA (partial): TGTGCCAGCAGCTTAGAAGGGGGCCGTTCACCC. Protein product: CASSLEGGRSP. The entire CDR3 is CASSLEGGRSPLHF.

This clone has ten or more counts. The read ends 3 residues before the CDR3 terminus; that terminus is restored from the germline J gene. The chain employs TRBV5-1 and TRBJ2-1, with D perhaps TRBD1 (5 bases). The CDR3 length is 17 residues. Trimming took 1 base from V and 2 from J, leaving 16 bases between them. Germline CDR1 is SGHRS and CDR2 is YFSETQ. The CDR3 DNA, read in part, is TGCGCCAGCAGCTTGATTCCTCCCCAGGGCACCTACAATGAG. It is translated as CASSLIPPQGTYNE. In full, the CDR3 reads CASSLIPPQGTYNEQFF.

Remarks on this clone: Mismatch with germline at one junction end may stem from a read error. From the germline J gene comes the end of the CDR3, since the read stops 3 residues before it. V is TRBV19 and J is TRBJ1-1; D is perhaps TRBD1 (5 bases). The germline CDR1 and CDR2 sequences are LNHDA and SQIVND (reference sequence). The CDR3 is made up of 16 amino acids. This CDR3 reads CTSSIPAGGGNTEAFF. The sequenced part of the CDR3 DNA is TGTACCAGTAGTATCCCTGCGGGCGGGGGGAACACTGAA.

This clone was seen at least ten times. The sequenced CDR3 bases are TGTGCCAGCAGCTCTGAACAGGAGATTACAGATACG. As protein: CASSSEQEITDT. The full CDR3 protein reads CASSSEQEITDTQYF. The chain links TRBV5-6 to TRBJ2-3; D perhaps matches TRBD1 (5 bases). The read is 3 residues too short to cover the CDR3 end, so that end is filled in from the germline J gene. V was trimmed by 3 bases and J by 3 bases, leaving 14 bases between them. CDR1 is SGHDT and CDR2 is YYEEEE in the germline V gene. The CDR3 contains 15 residues.

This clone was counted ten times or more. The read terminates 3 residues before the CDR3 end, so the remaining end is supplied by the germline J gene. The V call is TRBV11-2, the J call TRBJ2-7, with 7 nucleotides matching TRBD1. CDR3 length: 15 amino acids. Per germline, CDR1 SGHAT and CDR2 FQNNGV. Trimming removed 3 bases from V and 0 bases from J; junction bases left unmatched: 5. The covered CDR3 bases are TGTGCCAGCAGCTTTGGGACAGAGCCCTCCTACGAG. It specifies CASSFGTEPSYE. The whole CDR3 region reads CASSFGTEPSYEQYF.

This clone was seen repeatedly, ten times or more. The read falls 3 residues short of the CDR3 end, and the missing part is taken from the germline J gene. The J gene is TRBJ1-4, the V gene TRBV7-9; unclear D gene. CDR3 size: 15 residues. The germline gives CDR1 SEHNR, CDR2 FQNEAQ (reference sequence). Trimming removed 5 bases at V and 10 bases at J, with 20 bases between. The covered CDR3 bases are TGTGCCAGCAGCGCCCAAGCCGGCACTCCAGGAAAA. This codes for CASSAQAGTPGK. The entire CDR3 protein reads CASSAQAGTPGKLFF.

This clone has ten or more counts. This CDR3 reads CASSPGTTRNEQFF. CDR3 DNA (partial): TGTGCCAGCAGTCCCGGGACTACACGCAATGAG. J is TRBJ2-1 and V is TRBV27; TRBD2 matches at 7 bases. Coverage ceases 3 residues before the CDR3 finishes, and the germline J gene fills in the end. Germline V gives CDR1 MNHEY, CDR2 SMNVEV (reference sequence). The CDR3 runs 14 residues. V lost 5 bases and J lost 6; bases outside the gene matches: 7.

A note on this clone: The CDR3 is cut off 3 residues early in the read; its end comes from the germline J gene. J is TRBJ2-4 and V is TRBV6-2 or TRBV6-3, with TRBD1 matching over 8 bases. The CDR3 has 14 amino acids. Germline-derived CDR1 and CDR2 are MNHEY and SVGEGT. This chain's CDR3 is CASSPDRALYGQYF. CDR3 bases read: TGTGCCAGCAGTCCGGACAGGGCTCTCTATGGT.

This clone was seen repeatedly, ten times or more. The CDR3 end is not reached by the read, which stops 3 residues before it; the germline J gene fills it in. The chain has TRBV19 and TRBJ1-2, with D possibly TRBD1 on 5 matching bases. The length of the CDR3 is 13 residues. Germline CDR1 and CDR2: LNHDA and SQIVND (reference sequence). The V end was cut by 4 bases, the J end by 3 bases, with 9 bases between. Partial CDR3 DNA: TGTGCCAGTAGTACTCAGGGATACTATGGC. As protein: CASSTQGYYG. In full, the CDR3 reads CASSTQGYYGYTF.

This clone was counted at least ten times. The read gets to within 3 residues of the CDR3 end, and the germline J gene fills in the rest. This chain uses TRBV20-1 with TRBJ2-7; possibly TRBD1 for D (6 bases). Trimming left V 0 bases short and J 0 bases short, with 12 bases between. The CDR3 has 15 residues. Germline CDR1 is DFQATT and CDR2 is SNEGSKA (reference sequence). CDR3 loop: CSARDLGAGSYEQYF. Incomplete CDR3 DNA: TGCAGTGCTAGAGATCTGGGGGCCGGCTCCTACGAG.

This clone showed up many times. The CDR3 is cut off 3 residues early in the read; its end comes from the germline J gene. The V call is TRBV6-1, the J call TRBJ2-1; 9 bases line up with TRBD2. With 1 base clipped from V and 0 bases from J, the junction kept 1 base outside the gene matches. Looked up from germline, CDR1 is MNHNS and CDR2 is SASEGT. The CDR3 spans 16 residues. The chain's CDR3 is CASSEGGGVSYNEQFF. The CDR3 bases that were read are TGTGCCAGCAGTGAAGGCGGGGGGGTCTCCTACAATGAG.

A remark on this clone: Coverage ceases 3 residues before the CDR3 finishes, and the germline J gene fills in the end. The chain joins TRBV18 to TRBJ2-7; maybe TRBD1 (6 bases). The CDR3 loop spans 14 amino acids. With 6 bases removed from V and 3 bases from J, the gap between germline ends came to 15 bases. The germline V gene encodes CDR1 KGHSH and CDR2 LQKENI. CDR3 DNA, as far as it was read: TGTGCCAGCTCCCCAAGGGGGTACGGCTACGAG. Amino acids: CASSPRGYGYE. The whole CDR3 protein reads CASSPRGYGYEQYF.

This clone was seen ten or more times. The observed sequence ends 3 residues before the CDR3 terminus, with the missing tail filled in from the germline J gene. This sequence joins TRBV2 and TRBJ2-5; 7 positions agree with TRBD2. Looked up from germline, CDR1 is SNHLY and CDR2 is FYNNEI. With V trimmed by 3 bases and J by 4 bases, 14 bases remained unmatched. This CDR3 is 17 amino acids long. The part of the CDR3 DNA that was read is TGTGCCAGCAGTGATTCGTGGGCGGGAGTGGAGCCAGAGACC. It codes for CASSDSWAGVEPET. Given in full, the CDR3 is CASSDSWAGVEPETQYF.

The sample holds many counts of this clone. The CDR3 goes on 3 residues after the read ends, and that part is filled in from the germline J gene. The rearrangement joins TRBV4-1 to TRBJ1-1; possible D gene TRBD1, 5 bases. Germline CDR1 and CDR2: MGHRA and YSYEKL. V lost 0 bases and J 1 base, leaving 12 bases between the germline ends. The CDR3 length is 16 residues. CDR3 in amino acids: CASSQDPSGQNTEAFF. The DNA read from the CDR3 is TGCGCCAGCAGCCAAGACCCATCAGGGCAGAACACTGAA.

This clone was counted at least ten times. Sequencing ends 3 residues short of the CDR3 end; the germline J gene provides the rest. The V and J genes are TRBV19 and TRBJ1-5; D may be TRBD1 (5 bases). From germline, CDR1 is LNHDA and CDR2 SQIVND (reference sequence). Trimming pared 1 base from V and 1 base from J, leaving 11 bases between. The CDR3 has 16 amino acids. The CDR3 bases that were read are TGTGCCAGTAGTATAGTCGGAGGGGCCAGCAATCAGCCC. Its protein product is CASSIVGGASNQP. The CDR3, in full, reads CASSIVGGASNQPQHF.

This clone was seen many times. The CDR3: CASTRRWTGGTEAFF. The part of the CDR3 DNA that was read is TGTGCCAGCACCAGACGATGGACAGGGGGCACTGAA. The chain links TRBV2 to TRBJ1-1; TRBD1 aligns across 10 bases. The DNA ends 3 residues before the CDR3 does, and the rest of the CDR3 is filled in from the germline J gene. Trimming took 7 bases from V and 4 from J; bases not matched to a gene: 9. Germline V CDR1 and CDR2: SNHLY, FYNNEI. This CDR3 is built from 15 residues.

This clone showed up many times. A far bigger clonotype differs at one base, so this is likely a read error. The sequenced CDR3 bases are TGTGCCAGCAGTCGCCAGGGGTTCGAG. This translates into CASSRQGFE. The whole CDR3 protein reads CASSRQGFEQYF. The chain carries TRBV12-3 or TRBV12-4 and TRBJ2-7; TRBD1 is a possible D gene (6 bases). Read coverage stops 3 residues before the CDR3 terminus; the germline J gene supplies the remainder. Trimming removed 5 bases at V and 6 bases at J, with 11 bases between. CDR3 length: 12 residues.

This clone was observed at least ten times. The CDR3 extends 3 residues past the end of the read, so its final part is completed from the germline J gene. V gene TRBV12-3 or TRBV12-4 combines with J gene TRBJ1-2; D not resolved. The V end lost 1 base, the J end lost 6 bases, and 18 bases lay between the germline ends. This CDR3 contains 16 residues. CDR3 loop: CASSLVGSGIRNGYTF. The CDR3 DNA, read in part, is TGTGCCAGCAGTTTAGTCGGTAGCGGAATCCGGAATGGC.

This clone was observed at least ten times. The CDR3 spells CASSQTGNEQFF. CDR3 DNA (partial): TGTGCCAGCAGCCAGACAGGTAATGAG. The chain employs TRBV4-2 and TRBJ2-1, with a possible D match to TRBD1 (6 bases). The read falls 3 residues short of the CDR3 end, and the missing part is taken from the germline J gene. CDR1 is LGHNA and CDR2 is YNFKEQ in the germline V gene. The V gene lost 3 bases and the J gene lost 7 bases, with 7 bases spanning the gap. The CDR3 sequence is 12 residues long.

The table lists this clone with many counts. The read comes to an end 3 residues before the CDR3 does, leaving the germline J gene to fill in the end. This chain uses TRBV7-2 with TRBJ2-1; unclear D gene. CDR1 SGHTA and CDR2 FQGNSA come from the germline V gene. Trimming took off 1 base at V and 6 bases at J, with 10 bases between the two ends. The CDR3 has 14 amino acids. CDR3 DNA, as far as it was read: TGTGCCAGCAGCTTAGAGGTAGCTCTCAATGAG. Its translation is CASSLEVALNE. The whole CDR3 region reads CASSLEVALNEQFF.

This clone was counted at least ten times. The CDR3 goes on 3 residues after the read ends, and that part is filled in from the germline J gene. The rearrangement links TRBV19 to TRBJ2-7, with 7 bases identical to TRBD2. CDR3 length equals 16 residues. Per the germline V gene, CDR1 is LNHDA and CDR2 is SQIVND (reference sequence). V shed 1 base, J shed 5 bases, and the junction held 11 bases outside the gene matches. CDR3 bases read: TGTGCCAGTAGTATAGGGACTAGTTCCCTCGTCCACGAG. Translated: CASSIGTSSLVHE. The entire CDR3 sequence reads CASSIGTSSLVHEQYF.